This entry features one T cell receptor (beta chain) sequence. The target antigen is unknown. This entry is derived from a study of blood T cells in healthy people across ages. Findings and limits, study-wide: Higher diversity and more naive CD4+ cells were features of long-lived donors, compared to aged donors. Unsorted PBMCs prevented conclusive naive versus antigen-experienced comparison.

Every sample yielded at least 6 million isolated PBMCs. Together with a sample-barcoded 5' primer, a J-beta primer mix was included in a second PCR lasting about 6 to 12 cycles. Every sample returned 2.5 million or more CDR3-containing paired-end reads. Each CDR3 protein is one row after TCRdb ran MiXCR on the 5' RACE reads. Counted here are about 2 million distinct CDR3 sequences, around half occurring once; the ten biggest clones make up around 2.1%. This CDR3 is 14 amino acids long. Germline values: CDR1 PRHDT, CDR2 FYEKMQ (reference sequence). The V and J ends lost 1 base and 8 bases respectively, with 12 bases between them.

The specimen sequenced was blood. This chain connects TRBV13 to TRBJ2-1, with D uncertain. This clonotype was sampled from a woman between 35 and 50 years old in good health. CDR3 region: CASSLVVSSYEQFF. The CDR3 DNA reads TGTGCCAGCAGCTTAGTCGTTTCCTCCTATGAGCAGTTCTTC.